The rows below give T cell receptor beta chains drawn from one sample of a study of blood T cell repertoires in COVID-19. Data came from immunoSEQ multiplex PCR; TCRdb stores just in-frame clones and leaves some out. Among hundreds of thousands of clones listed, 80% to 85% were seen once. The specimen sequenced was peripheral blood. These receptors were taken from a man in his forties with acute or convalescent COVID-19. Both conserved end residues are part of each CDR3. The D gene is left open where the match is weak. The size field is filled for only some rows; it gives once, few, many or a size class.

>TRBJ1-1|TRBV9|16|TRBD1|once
CASSADRDRGFTEAFF
TGTGCCAGCAGCGCGGACCGGGACAGGGGGTTCACTGAAGCTTTCTTT
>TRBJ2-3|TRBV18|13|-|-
CASTFSVTDTQYF
TGTGCCAGCACTTTCAGCGTCACAGATACGCAGTATTTT
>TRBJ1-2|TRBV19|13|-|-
CASSSEETDGYTF
TGTGCCAGTAGTTCCGAGGAGACAGATGGCTACACCTTC
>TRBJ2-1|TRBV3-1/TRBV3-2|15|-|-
CASSQGAPLWNEQFF
TGTGCCAGCAGCCAAGGGGCCCCTCTCTGGAATGAGCAGTTCTTC
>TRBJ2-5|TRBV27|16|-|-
CASSLGLQLSQETQYF
TGTGCCAGCAGTCTTGGACTTCAACTCTCCCAAGAGACCCAGTACTTC
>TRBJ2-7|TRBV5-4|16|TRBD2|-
CASSSPGGTSAYEQYF
TGTGCCAGCAGCTCACCCGGAGGGACTAGCGCCTACGAGCAGTACTTC
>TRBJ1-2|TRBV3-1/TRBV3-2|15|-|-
CASSGAGEVGYGYTF
TGTGCCAGCAGCGGGGCCGGGGAGGTGGGATATGGCTACACCTTC
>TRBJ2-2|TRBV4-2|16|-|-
CASSQDLQGLTGELFF
TGTGCCAGCAGCCAAGATCTTCAGGGTCTCACCGGGGAGCTGTTTTTT
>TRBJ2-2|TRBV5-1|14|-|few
CASSLETYAGELFF
TGCGCCAGCAGCTTGGAGACTTATGCCGGGGAGCTGTTTTTT
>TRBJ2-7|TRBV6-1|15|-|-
CASSEGRQITYEQYF
TGTGCCAGCAGTGAAGGGCGGCAGATAACCTACGAGCAGTACTTC
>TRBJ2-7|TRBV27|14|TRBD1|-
CASSSRGGGREQYF
TGTGCCAGCAGTTCAAGAGGGGGCGGGCGCGAGCAGTACTTC
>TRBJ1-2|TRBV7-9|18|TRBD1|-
CASSLTYGDRGINYGYTF
TGTGCCAGCAGCCTTACCTACGGGGACAGAGGAATCAACTATGGCTACACCTTC
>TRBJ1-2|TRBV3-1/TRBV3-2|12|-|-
CASSQSNYGYTF
TGTGCCAGCAGCCAGAGTAACTATGGCTACACCTTC
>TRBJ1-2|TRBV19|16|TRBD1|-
CASSPSGQATNYGYTF
TGTGCCAGTAGTCCGTCGGGACAGGCGACAAACTATGGCTACACCTTC
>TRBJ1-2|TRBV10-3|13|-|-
CAISEGAVEGYTF
TGTGCCATCAGTGAGGGGGCTGTAGAAGGCTACACCTTC
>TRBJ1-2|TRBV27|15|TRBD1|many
CASSSRDRSNYGYTF
TGTGCCAGCAGTTCCCGGGACAGATCTAACTATGGCTACACCTTC
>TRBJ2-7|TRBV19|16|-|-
CASSPAGRSASYEQYF
TGTGCCAGTAGTCCTGCGGGGCGGTCAGCCTCCTACGAGCAGTACTTC
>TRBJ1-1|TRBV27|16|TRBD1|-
CASSLMGRAGGTEAFF
TGTGCCAGCAGCTTGATGGGCCGGGCAGGGGGGACTGAAGCTTTCTTT
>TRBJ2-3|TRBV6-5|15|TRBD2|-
CASSPGTSGQRAQYF
TGTGCCAGCAGTCCCGGGACTAGCGGGCAAAGGGCGCAGTATTTT
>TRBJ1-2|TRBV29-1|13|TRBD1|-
CSVRDSTTTGYTF
TGCAGCGTGCGGGACAGTACTACGACTGGCTACACCTTC
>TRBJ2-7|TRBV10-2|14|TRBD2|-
CACRGTSGTYEQYF
TGCGCCTGCCGAGGGACTAGCGGCACCTACGAGCAGTACTTC
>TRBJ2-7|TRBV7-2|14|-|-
CASSLMPSTNEQYF
TGTGCCAGCAGCTTAATGCCTAGCACAAACGAGCAGTACTTC
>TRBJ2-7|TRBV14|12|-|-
CASSQVGREQYF
TGTGCCAGCAGCCAAGTAGGGAGGGAGCAGTACTTC
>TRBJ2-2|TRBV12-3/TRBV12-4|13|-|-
CASTPSSTGELFF
TGTGCCAGCACCCCGTCTTCCACCGGGGAGCTGTTTTTT
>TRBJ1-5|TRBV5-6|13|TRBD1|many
CASSGGSQGAQHF
TGTGCCAGCAGCGGTGGGTCTCAGGGGGCCCAGCATTTT
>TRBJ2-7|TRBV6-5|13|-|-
CASTRTSSYEQYF
TGTGCCAGCACGCGGACAAGCTCCTACGAGCAGTACTTC
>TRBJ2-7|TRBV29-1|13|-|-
CSVEQTGGYEQYF
TGCAGCGTTGAACAGACAGGTGGTTACGAGCAGTACTTC
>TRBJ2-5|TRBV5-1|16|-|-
CASSLGGQTYQETQYF
TGCGCCAGCAGCTTGGGCGGACAGACGTACCAAGAGACCCAGTACTTC
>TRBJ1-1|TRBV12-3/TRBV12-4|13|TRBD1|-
CASSNTGVSEAFF
TGTGCCAGCAGTAATACAGGGGTCTCTGAAGCTTTCTTT
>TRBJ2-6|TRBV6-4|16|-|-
CASSDLEGTGANVLTF
TGTGCCAGCAGTGACTTGGAGGGAACTGGGGCCAACGTCCTGACTTTC
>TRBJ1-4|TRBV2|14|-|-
CASSARGHTEKLFF
TGTGCCAGCAGTGCCAGGGGCCACACCGAAAAACTGTTTTTT
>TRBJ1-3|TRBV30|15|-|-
CAWSVLSSSGNTIYF
TGTGCCTGGAGTGTACTCTCTAGTTCTGGAAACACCATATATTTT
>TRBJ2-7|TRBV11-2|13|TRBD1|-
CASSFTGGDEQYF
TGTGCCAGCAGCTTTACAGGGGGTGACGAGCAGTACTTC
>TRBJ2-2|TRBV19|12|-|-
CASTGNTGELFF
TGTGCCAGTACAGGTAACACCGGGGAGCTGTTTTTT
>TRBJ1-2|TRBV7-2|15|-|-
CASTMRLGPAALFAF
TGTGCCAGCACCATGCGGTTGGGGCCCGCGGCGCTATTCGCCTTC
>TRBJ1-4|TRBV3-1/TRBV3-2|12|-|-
CASSAPGEKLFF
TGTGCCAGCAGCGCCCCGGGGGAAAAACTGTTTTTT
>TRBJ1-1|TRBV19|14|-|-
CASSIYDSNTEAFF
TGTGCCAGTAGTATCTACGACAGCAACACTGAAGCTTTCTTT
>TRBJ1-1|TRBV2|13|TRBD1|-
CASIGQGSSEAFF
TGTGCCAGCATTGGACAGGGGAGCTCTGAAGCTTTCTTT
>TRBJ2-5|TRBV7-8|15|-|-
CASSLVEAGLKTQYF
TGTGCCAGCAGCTTAGTTGAGGCAGGGCTGAAGACCCAGTACTTC
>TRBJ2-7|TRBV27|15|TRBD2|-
CASSSTSSGSYEQYF
TGTGCCAGCAGTTCAACTTCTAGCGGATCCTACGAGCAGTACTTC
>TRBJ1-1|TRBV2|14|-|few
CASSPLTMNTEAFF
TGTGCCAGCAGTCCACTGACAATGAACACTGAAGCTTTCTTT
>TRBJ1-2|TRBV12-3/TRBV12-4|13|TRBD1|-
CASSFSGQGGYTF
TGTGCCAGCAGTTTTAGCGGACAGGGTGGCTACACCTTC
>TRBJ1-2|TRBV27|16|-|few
CASPPGVRGGIYGYTF
TGTGCCAGCCCACCGGGGGTTAGGGGCGGGATCTATGGCTACACCTTC
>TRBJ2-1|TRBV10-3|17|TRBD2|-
CAISDSKGLAGSNEQFF
TGTGCCATCAGTGATTCAAAGGGACTAGCGGGTTCCAATGAGCAGTTCTTC